This T cell receptor (beta chain) was sequenced in a study of CD8 T cells in Susac syndrome. Roughly 0.45 to 1 ug RNA was reverse transcribed with random hexamers. Amplification of the TCR beta CDR3 was carried out by immunoSEQ multiplex PCR, which spanned a total of 54 Vbeta and 13 Jbeta segments. TCRdb ran MiXCR on the immunoSEQ multiplex PCR reads and lists one entry per CDR3 protein. Of about 180,000 distinct CDR3 sequences in the sample, approximately 95% were seen once. The V end was cut by 5 bases, the J end by 0 bases, with 11 bases between. The CDR3 consists of 15 residues. Germline V gives CDR1 SGHTA, CDR2 FQGNSA. CD8+ and CD4+ blood T cells underwent TCR beta sequencing. TEMRA cells underwent FACS enrichment and CD8+ and CD4+ T cells underwent negative isolation.

The chain links TRBV7-2 to TRBJ2-4; D unresolved. The origin of this receptor is a human donor with multiple sclerosis. Input material: CD8+ T cells from PBMCs. In DNA form, the CDR3 reads TGTGCCAGCAGCCCGGATTGGTTAGCCAAAAACATTCAGTACTTC. Its translation: CASSPDWLAKNIQYF.